This passage covers 8 T cell receptor beta chains from one sample sequenced in a study of cytomegalovirus exposure and HLA in healthy donors. Primers for the PCR totalled 60 Vbeta and 13 Jbeta. Method: immunoSEQ multiplex PCR; TCRdb's copy keeps in-frame clones and lacks some. Here the sample spans over 150,000 clones, 84% being singletons. The sequencing input was PBMCs. These receptors were collected from a boy between 2 and 10 years old in good health and CMV-seronegative.

The chain combines TRBV18 with TRBJ1-1; D is unclear. The length of the CDR3 is 13 residues. V lost 2 bases to trimming and J lost 2 bases, with 6 bases between them. Germline-derived CDR1 and CDR2 are KGHSH and LQKENI. CDR3 DNA sequence: TGTGCCAGCTCACCAGGAGGAAACACTGAAGCTTTCTTT. Amino acid sequence: CASSPGGNTEAFF.

The chain joins TRBV5-1 to TRBJ2-7; a possible D gene is TRBD2 (6 bases). This CDR3 comprises 14 residues. The V and J ends lost 0 bases and 5 bases respectively, with 12 bases between them. Germline V gene sequence: CDR1 SGHRS, CDR2 YFSETQ. This CDR3 reads CASSLEGGEDEQYF. The CDR3 bases are TGCGCCAGCAGCTTGGAGGGCGGGGAGGACGAGCAGTACTTC.

This chain connects TRBV5-4 to TRBJ1-1, with a weak D call TRBD1 (5 bases). V gave up 3 bases and J gave up 6 bases, with 15 bases separating them. CDR3 length equals 14 residues. Germline V gene data show CDR1 as SGHNT and CDR2 as YYREEE (reference sequence). DNA of the CDR3: TGTGCCAGCAGCTCCCGGGACGGGAGGGCTGAAGCTTTCTTT. As protein: CASSSRDGRAEAFF.

The chain combines TRBV5-1 with TRBJ1-1, with 8 bases lining up with TRBD1. Germline lookup yields CDR1 SGHRS and CDR2 YFSETQ. This CDR3 region has 15 residues. Trimming cost V 4 bases and J 3 bases; bases outside gene matches: 8. For the CDR3, the DNA is TGCGCCAGCAGCGAGGGACAGGCAGGCCACACTGAAGCTTTCTTT. Translation gives CASSEGQAGHTEAFF.

V and J are TRBV9 and TRBJ2-3; 9 bases fit TRBD2. The CDR3 has 16 residues. The V gene end was trimmed by 0 bases and the J gene end by 2 bases; junction bases not matched to a gene: 4. CDR1 SGDLS and CDR2 YYNGEE come from the germline V gene. The CDR3 here is CASSVVAGGVTDTQYF. CDR3 in DNA: TGTGCCAGCAGCGTAGTGGCGGGAGGGGTCACAGATACGCAGTATTTT.

This chain uses TRBV5-1 with TRBJ1-2, with TRBD1 identical over 8 bases. J was trimmed by 8 bases and V by 4 bases; bases with no gene match: 7. The length of the CDR3 is 13 residues. From germline, CDR1 is SGHRS and CDR2 YFSETQ. The CDR3 sequence is CASSVGTGGGYTF. CDR3 nucleotide sequence: TGCGCCAGCAGCGTAGGGACAGGCGGCGGCTACACCTTC.

The V gene is TRBV10-2, the J gene TRBJ1-1, with 8 bases matching TRBD1. Trimming removed 9 bases from V and 5 bases from J; junction bases left unmatched: 5. CDR3 size: 12 residues. Per the germline V gene, CDR1 is WSHSY and CDR2 is SAAADI. In DNA, the CDR3 is TGCGCCAGTTCGGACAGGGTGACTGAAGCTTTCTTT. Translation: CASSDRVTEAFF.

This chain uses TRBV9 with TRBJ1-2, with D perhaps matching TRBD1 (5 bases). The CDR3 loop spans 15 amino acids. The germline CDR1 and CDR2 sequences are SGDLS and YYNGEE. Trimming left V 3 bases short and J 9 bases short, with 21 bases between. The CDR3 DNA is TGTGCCAGCAGCGCAGGGACTTCACCTTCTTATCGCTACACCTTC. Amino acids: CASSAGTSPSYRYTF.